The 20 T cell receptor beta chains reported below all come from one sample, sequenced in a study of blood T cell repertoires in COVID-19. Clones were sequenced by immunoSEQ multiplex PCR, and TCRdb holds only the in-frame ones, with some missing. The table records about 320,000 clones, roughly 90% of them present only once. The sample comprised PBMCs or T cells enriched from blood (not recorded which). The receptors were sampled from a man in his 60s who had recovered from COVID-19.

The chain combines TRBV28 with TRBJ1-2; perhaps TRBD1 as D (6 bases). Germline lookup yields CDR1 MDHEN and CDR2 SYDVKM. V lost 4 bases and J lost 7, with 22 bases in between. This CDR3 contains 16 residues. The CDR3 loop is CASSSPRAGARIGYTF. The CDR3 DNA is TGTGCCAGCAGTTCCCCCCGGGCAGGGGCCAGGATTGGCTACACCTTC.

This clone has a single count. V and J are TRBV4-2 and TRBJ1-3; TRBD1 might be the D (5 bases). The germline gives CDR1 LGHNA, CDR2 YNFKEQ. V lost 6 bases to trimming and J lost 4 bases, with 16 bases between them. The CDR3 runs 15 residues. This chain's CDR3 is CASRTVGGEGNTIYF. CDR3 DNA: TGTGCCAGCAGAACAGTGGGGGGGGAAGGAAACACCATATATTTT.

This sequence joins TRBV5-5 and TRBJ2-3; the D gene is possibly TRBD1 (6 bases). V was shortened by 4 bases and J by 1 base, with 22 bases between the two germline ends. Looked up from germline, CDR1 is SGHKS and CDR2 is YYEKEE (reference sequence). This CDR3 has 18 amino acids. The CDR3 loop reads CASSQGPGAGLGTDTQYF. CDR3 sequence (DNA): TGTGCCAGCAGCCAGGGGCCAGGCGCGGGTCTAGGCACAGATACGCAGTATTTT.

The chain recombines TRBV29-1 with TRBJ2-3; D is uncertain. The CDR3 is 11 residues long. The germline V gene encodes CDR1 SQVTM and CDR2 ANQGSEA. V was clipped by 2 bases and J by 5 bases, with 5 bases between them. CDR3 in DNA: TGCAGCGTTGAACAGCGAGATACGCAGTATTTT. As protein: CSVEQRDTQYF.

The chain recombines TRBV5-1 with TRBJ1-4; D is unresolved. Germline V gives CDR1 SGHRS, CDR2 YFSETQ. This CDR3 spans 13 amino acids. Trimming shortened V by 7 bases and J by 4 bases, and 11 bases separated the two germline ends. CDR3 amino acids: CASSLSFNEKLFF. The DNA for the CDR3 is TGCGCCAGCTCTCTGAGTTTTAATGAAAAACTGTTTTTT.

This sequence joins TRBV18 and TRBJ2-6, with D uncertain. Trimming left V 5 bases short and J 0 bases short, with 8 bases between. The CDR3 extends over 15 amino acids. CDR1 is KGHSH and CDR2 is LQKENI in the germline V gene. The CDR3 spells CASSARGSGANVLTF. CDR3 coding DNA: TGTGCCAGCTCAGCCCGAGGCTCTGGGGCCAACGTCCTGACTTTC.

This rearrangement joins TRBV7-9 to TRBJ2-1, with 7 positions matching TRBD2. V was clipped by 5 bases and J by 3 bases; unmatched bases: 10. The CDR3 runs to 16 residues. Looked up from germline, CDR1 is SEHNR and CDR2 is FQNEAQ (reference sequence). The CDR3: CASSIRDYAFYNEQFF. DNA of the CDR3: TGTGCCAGCAGCATCCGGGACTATGCGTTCTACAATGAGCAGTTCTTC.

The genes are TRBV3-1 (or the pseudogene TRBV3-2) and TRBJ2-4; TRBD2 matches at 8 bases. J lost 5 bases, V lost 0 bases, and 6 bases had no gene match. Germline assignment: CDR1 LGHDT and CDR2 YNNKEL (reference sequence). The CDR3 extends over 16 amino acids. CDR3: CASSQEFYGGENIQYF. The CDR3 DNA reads TGTGCCAGCAGCCAAGAATTTTACGGGGGGGAAAACATTCAGTACTTC.

The chain uses TRBV5-6 and TRBJ1-3, with a tentative D call TRBD1 (6 bases). This CDR3 is 16 amino acids long. Trimming pared 4 bases from V and 3 bases from J, leaving 17 bases between. Germline values: CDR1 SGHDT, CDR2 YYEEEE. CDR3: CASSRQPQGIGNTIYF. The CDR3 coding sequence is TGTGCCAGCAGCCGGCAGCCTCAGGGGATTGGAAACACCATATATTTT.

The J gene is TRBJ1-1, the V gene TRBV5-4; D not resolved. Germline V gene sequence: CDR1 SGHNT, CDR2 YYREEE (reference sequence). This CDR3 region has 16 residues. Trimming took off 4 bases at V and 3 bases at J, with 19 bases between the two ends. CDR3 nucleotide sequence: TGTGCCAGCAGCCTGGGTTTTCTGAGGACTGACACTGAAGCTTTCTTT. Translating it yields CASSLGFLRTDTEAFF.

J is TRBJ1-1 and V is TRBV5-1; D perhaps matches TRBD1 (6 bases). The V gene's germline CDR1 is SGHRS and CDR2 YFSETQ. V lost 4 bases, J lost 6 bases, and 16 bases lay in between. The CDR3 totals 14 residues. The DNA for the CDR3 is TGCGCCAGCAGCGAGAGTTCCAGGGGTTCTGAAGCTTTCTTT. This gives the protein CASSESSRGSEAFF.

The CDR3 DNA is TGTGCCAGCAGCGCCCAAGCTAGCAATGAGCAGTTCTTC. It translates to CASSAQASNEQFF. V and J are TRBV9 and TRBJ2-1; D unclear. The V gene lost 3 bases and the J gene lost 6 bases, with 10 bases spanning the gap. The V gene's germline CDR1 is SGDLS and CDR2 YYNGEE. This CDR3 is 13 amino acids long.

With respect to this clone: Distinct nucleotide sequences in the sample also encode this CDR3. V usage is TRBV5-1 and J usage is TRBJ2-1; D ambiguous. From germline, CDR1 is SGHRS and CDR2 YFSETQ. Between the trimmed V and J ends, which lost 0 bases and 0 bases, there was a span of 7 bases. The CDR3 is 15 amino acids. The CDR3 protein is CASSLASSSYNEQFF. DNA for the CDR3: TGCGCCAGCAGCTTGGCCTCCAGCTCCTACAATGAGCAGTTCTTC.

Here the CDR3 DNA reads TGTGCCAGCAGTTACTCGTGGGGAGAGGGACTGTTTTTT. It translates to CASSYSWGEGLFF. The V and J genes are TRBV6-2 or TRBV6-3 and TRBJ1-4; D is unclear. The CDR3 loop spans 13 amino acids. Germline V gives CDR1 MNHEY, CDR2 SVGEGT. V was shortened by 0 bases and J by 13 bases, with 12 bases between the two germline ends.

The rearrangement uses TRBV18 and TRBJ1-1, with D unclear. The CDR3 has 15 amino acids. The germline V and J ends were trimmed by 0 bases and 5 bases, with 13 bases remaining between them. Germline CDR1 and CDR2: KGHSH and LQKENI. CDR3 coding DNA: TGTGCCAGCTCACCACCTTCAAAGTCGGGGACTGAAGCTTTCTTT. Its protein is CASSPPSKSGTEAFF. The variable domain in full, completed from reference TRBV18 and TRBJ1-1, reads NAGVMQNPRHLVRRRGQEARLRCSPMKGHSHVYWYRQLPEEGLKFMVYLQKENIIDESGMPKERFSAEFPKEGPSILRIQQVVRGDSAAYFCASSPPSKSGTEAFFGQGTRLTVV.

This rearrangement joins TRBV3-1 (or the pseudogene TRBV3-2) to TRBJ1-6, with 10 bases aligning to TRBD1. V was pared by 3 bases and J by 7 bases, with 3 bases of the junction left unmatched. The CDR3 runs to 15 residues. Per the germline V gene, CDR1 is LGHDT and CDR2 is YNNKEL (reference sequence). The CDR3 sequence: CASSHRTGGNSPLHF. CDR3 sequence (DNA): TGTGCCAGCAGCCACCGGACAGGGGGAAATTCACCCCTCCACTTT.

The chain employs TRBV6-2 or TRBV6-3 and TRBJ2-7, with a weak D call TRBD1 (7 bases). Trimming removed 6 bases from V and 3 bases from J, with 18 bases in between. The CDR3 loop spans 15 amino acids. Per germline, CDR1 MNHEY and CDR2 SVGEGT. This CDR3 reads CASSHGGGVLYEQYF. The CDR3 coding sequence is TGTGCCAGCAGCCACGGAGGGGGCGTTCTCTACGAGCAGTACTTC.

J is TRBJ1-6 and V is TRBV3-1 (or the pseudogene TRBV3-2); D may be TRBD1 (5 bases). The CDR3 runs to 15 residues. The V end was cut by 2 bases, the J end by 5 bases, with 10 bases between. In germline, CDR1 is LGHDT, CDR2 YNNKEL (reference sequence). DNA for the CDR3: TGTGCCAGCAGCCAACGGGGGAATAATAATTCACCCCTCCACTTT. It yields the protein CASSQRGNNNSPLHF.

The rearrangement joins TRBV3-1 (or the pseudogene TRBV3-2) to TRBJ2-1, with 8 bases identical to TRBD2. V gave up 4 bases and J gave up 3 bases; unmatched junction bases: 11. This CDR3 has 17 residues. Germline CDR1 is LGHDT and CDR2 is YNNKEL (reference sequence). CDR3 coding DNA: TGTGCCAGCAGCCGCAGGAGCGGGAGAGGCAACTACAATGAGCAGTTCTTC. It translates to CASSRRSGRGNYNEQFF.

This clone has a single count. The V and J genes are TRBV5-1 and TRBJ2-3, with a possible D match to TRBD1 (6 bases). This CDR3 contains 17 residues. Deletions cut 3 bases from V and 7 bases from J, with 24 bases between. Germline CDR1 is SGHRS and CDR2 is YFSETQ. CDR3 bases: TGCGCCAGCAGCTCTAGGACAGTGAGCGGAAACCTCCATACGCAGTATTTT. This sequence encodes CASSSRTVSGNLHTQYF.